Listed below are T cell receptor beta chains from one sample, sequenced in a study of cytomegalovirus exposure and HLA in healthy donors. Profiling relied on immunoSEQ multiplex PCR, and the TCRdb table lists in-frame clones only, not all of them. The repertoire holds some 120,000 clones, about 79% seen once, with 3.5% to 5% in the top ten. The sequenced sample was PBMCs. The receptor source for this set is a man aged 25-40 years in good health and CMV-seropositive. CDR3s include the opening cysteine and the closing phenylalanine or tryptophan. Each record gives: clone size, D gene, V gene, J gene, CDR3 DNA, CDR3 protein. D genes are given only for firm matches. Not every row has a clone size; where given, it reads once, few, many or a size class.

>.|TRBD1|TRBV5-1|TRBJ1-2
TGCGCCAGCAGTGCTAGACAGGGGATAGTCTATGGCTACACCTTC
CASSARQGIVYGYTF
>.|.|TRBV9|TRBJ2-5
TGTGCCAGCAGCGTAGGGGAGGGGGGGGGACTGACCCAGTACTTC
CASSVGEGGGLTQYF
>.|TRBD1|TRBV11-2|TRBJ2-1
TGTGCCAGCAGCGTCGGGACAGGGGGCCTCTATGAGCAGTTCTTC
CASSVGTGGLYEQFF
>once|TRBD2|TRBV4-1|TRBJ2-1
TGCGCCAGCAGCCGTTATAGCGGGAGGGCCAGCAATGAGCAGTTCTTC
CASSRYSGRASNEQFF
>.|.|TRBV2|TRBJ2-5
TGTGCCAGCAGCAGGGGACTACGCCAAGAGACCCAGTACTTC
CASSRGLRQETQYF
>.|TRBD2|TRBV30|TRBJ2-7
TGTGCCTGGAGTAGCGGGGGGCAGCAGTACTTC
CAWSSGGQQYF
>.|.|TRBV15|TRBJ2-6
TGTGCCACCAGCAGAGATCAGAGGAGTCTTGCCAACGTCCTGACTTTC
CATSRDQRSLANVLTF
>.|.|TRBV5-1|TRBJ1-6
TGCGCCAGCAGTTCGCAGGGGAGCTCCTATAATTCACCCCTCCACTTT
CASSSQGSSYNSPLHF
>.|TRBD1|TRBV7-8|TRBJ2-1
TGTGCCAGCAGCTCCGGGACAGCCTCTTACAATGAGCAGTTCTTC
CASSSGTASYNEQFF
>.|.|TRBV9|TRBJ1-2
TGTGCCAGCAGCGAAAACCCTGCCACAGGGAAGGGTAACTATGGCTACACCTTC
CASSENPATGKGNYGYTF
>.|TRBD1|TRBV7-2|TRBJ1-2
TGTGCCAGCAGACAAGGGGGCACCGTTAACTACACCTTC
CASRQGGTVNYTF
>.|.|TRBV4-1|TRBJ2-5
TGCGCCAGCAGCCAAGATAGGTTGGGGGGGCGGCAAGAGACCCAGTACTTC
CASSQDRLGGRQETQYF
>.|.|TRBV10-3|TRBJ2-7
TGTGCCATCAGTGACAGCTCCTACGAGCAGTACTTC
CAISDSSYEQYF
>.|TRBD1|TRBV2|TRBJ1-2
TGTGCCAGCAGACCCAGGACAGGGGCTTGGGGCTATGGCTACACCTTC
CASRPRTGAWGYGYTF
>.|.|TRBV6-1|TRBJ1-5
TGTGCCAGCAGTGGCCTGCGGGCAGCTAGCAATCAGCCCCAGCATTTT
CASSGLRAASNQPQHF
>.|.|TRBV15|TRBJ2-5
TGTGCCACCAGCAGAGCGGGGGGCTATGAGACCCAGTACTTC
CATSRAGGYETQYF
>.|.|TRBV5-1|TRBJ1-2
TGCGCCAGCAGCCACGGGTCCTCGGGCTATGGCTACACCTTC
CASSHGSSGYGYTF
>.|TRBD2|TRBV18|TRBJ2-5
TGTGCCAGCTCCCCAAGACTAGCGGGGCGAGAAGAGACCCAGTACTTC
CASSPRLAGREETQYF
>.|.|TRBV19|TRBJ1-3
TGTGCCAGTAGTATAGTTTTCGGTTCTGGAAACACCATATATTTT
CASSIVFGSGNTIYF
>.|.|TRBV4-2|TRBJ2-3
TGTGCCAGCAGCTTCCAGGGGAACACAGATACGCAGTATTTT
CASSFQGNTDTQYF
>.|.|TRBV4-3|TRBJ2-1
TGCGCCAGCAGCCAAGAGCCTGGCAGTGAGCAGTTCTTC
CASSQEPGSEQFF
>.|TRBD1|TRBV5-1|TRBJ1-3
TGCGCCAGCAGCTTGACAGGGGGCGCTGTCTTCGGAAACACCATATATTTT
CASSLTGGAVFGNTIYF
>.|TRBD2|TRBV5-6|TRBJ2-3
TGTGCCAGCAGCCTCGGGGGGGCAAATCTGGCCACAGATACGCAGTATTTT
CASSLGGANLATDTQYF
>.|.|TRBV10-3|TRBJ1-4
TGTGCCATCAGTGGGGGGGTTGGTGAAAAACTGTTTTTT
CAISGGVGEKLFF
>.|TRBD1|TRBV28|TRBJ2-1
TGTGCCAGCAGTCGATACAGGGGGATAATCTACAATGAGCAGTTCTTC
CASSRYRGIIYNEQFF
>few|.|TRBV7-3|TRBJ2-7
TGTGCCAGCAGCTTAGTGGCGGAGGGCCGCTACGAGCAGTACTTC
CASSLVAEGRYEQYF
>few|.|TRBV4-3|TRBJ1-1
TGCGCCAGCAGCCAACTTAGGGGGTGGGAAGCTTTCTTT
CASSQLRGWEAFF
>.|.|TRBV7-9|TRBJ2-5
TGTGCCAGCAGCTTACAGGGGATCCCAGAGACCCAGTACTTC
CASSLQGIPETQYF
>few|.|TRBV15|TRBJ2-2
TGTGCCACCAGCGTCGGGACTTACAATATCGGGGAGCTGTTTTTT
CATSVGTYNIGELFF
>.|.|TRBV9|TRBJ1-3
TGTGCCAGCAGCGTAGAAGGGAGCTCTGGAAACACCATATATTTT
CASSVEGSSGNTIYF
>.|TRBD1|TRBV4-1|TRBJ1-2
TGCGCCAGCAGCCAAGCTTGGACAGGGGGCTATGGCTACACCTTC
CASSQAWTGGYGYTF
>.|TRBD1|TRBV28|TRBJ2-7
TGTGCCAGCAGTCCCCACACTACAGGGGGCACAACTTACGAGCAGTACTTC
CASSPHTTGGTTYEQYF
>.|TRBD2|TRBV11-2|TRBJ2-3
TGTGCCAGCAGCTCCGACGGACTAGTTGGGATAGATACGCAGTATTTT
CASSSDGLVGIDTQYF